Presented here are 23 T cell receptor beta chains from one specimen sequenced in a study of OX40 agonist ivuxolimab in advanced cancers. The repertoire was sequenced with immunoSEQ multiplex PCR; TCRdb's copy has only in-frame clones and lacks some. Of around 34,000 clones in the sample, around four fifths were seen once. The source was CD4+ or CD8+ T cells sorted from blood, collected in a trial of the OX40 agonist ivuxolimab. These receptors all stem from an adult with an advanced solid tumor such as melanoma, head and neck, liver or kidney cancer.

The chain joins TRBV28 to TRBJ1-4; D gene unclear. The CDR3 totals 15 residues. Trimming stripped 6 bases from V and 3 bases from J, with 14 bases between. Germline-derived CDR1 and CDR2 are MDHEN and SYDVKM. The DNA of the CDR3 is TGTGCCAGCAGCCCAGGATCCGCGCCTAATGAAAAACTGTTTTTT. Its translation: CASSPGSAPNEKLFF.

The V and J genes are TRBV7-6 and TRBJ2-6; a possible D gene is TRBD1 (6 bases). This CDR3 is 16 amino acids long. Germline V CDR1 and CDR2: SGHVS, FNYEAQ. Trimming shortened V by 5 bases and J by 8 bases, and 19 bases separated the two germline ends. The CDR3 DNA sequence: TGTGCCAGCAGCCCCTTGGCAGGGGAGTTGCCCAACGTCCTGACTTTC. Encoded protein: CASSPLAGELPNVLTF.

This clone is classed as medium-sized. The same CDR3 also results from other DNA sequences found in this sample. The chain is built from TRBV30 and TRBJ1-1; 7 nucleotides line up with TRBD1. Germline CDR1 is GTSNPN and CDR2 is SVGIG (reference sequence). J gave up 4 bases and V 5 bases, and 4 bases lay outside the gene matches. The CDR3 is 12 residues long. The CDR3 loop reads CAWSPGGTEAFF. DNA of the CDR3: TGTGCCTGGTCCCCAGGGGGCACTGAAGCTTTCTTT.

This clone showed up just once. The same CDR3 arises from other DNA sequences in this sample as well. The chain joins TRBV27 to TRBJ2-7; TRBD1 aligns across 8 bases. Looked up from germline, CDR1 is MNHEY and CDR2 is SMNVEV (reference sequence). V was pared by 3 bases and J by 0 bases, with 1 base of the junction left unmatched. CDR3 length equals 14 residues. CDR3 in DNA: TGTGCCAGCAGTTTCGGGACAGGCTCCTACGAGCAGTACTTC. Protein sequence: CASSFGTGSYEQYF.

The DNA of the CDR3 is TGTGCCAGCAGTTTGGGCGGGACAGGGTACGAGCAGTACTTC. Translation: CASSLGGTGYEQYF. The rearrangement uses TRBV27 and TRBJ2-7, with TRBD1 matching 9 bases. Germline V gene lookup returns CDR1 MNHEY and CDR2 SMNVEV (reference sequence). V was pared by 3 bases and J by 4 bases, with 4 bases of the junction left unmatched. The CDR3 loop spans 14 amino acids.

This chain joins TRBV28 and TRBJ2-5, with 7 bases aligning to TRBD1. The J call may be in error: the DNA end matches TRBJ2-7 better. The CDR3 has 15 amino acids. Germline V CDR1 and CDR2: MDHEN, SYDVKM. The CDR3, as DNA: TGTGCCAGCAGTGACAGGGTTCCCCCCTTACGCGAGCAGTACTTC. Translation gives CASSDRVPPLREQYF.

This sequence joins TRBV7-9 and TRBJ2-7; 7 positions agree with TRBD1. The trim removed 1 base at V and 7 bases at J, leaving 4 bases unmatched. The CDR3 spans 13 residues. Germline values: CDR1 SEHNR, CDR2 FQNEAQ (reference sequence). The CDR3 DNA reads as TGTGCCAGCAGCTTAGGGGACAGTATGGAGCAGTACTTC. Protein: CASSLGDSMEQYF.

This chain connects TRBV9 to TRBJ1-1; tentative D call: TRBD1 (6 bases). Germline-derived CDR1 and CDR2 are SGDLS and YYNGEE. The V and J ends lost 0 bases and 7 bases respectively, with 16 bases between them. There are 15 residues in the CDR3. The CDR3, as DNA: TGTGCCAGCAGCGTAGCTCGAGGGGGACAAGTTGAAGCTTTCTTT. Encoded protein: CASSVARGGQVEAFF.

The V call is TRBV9, the J call TRBJ2-2; 12 bases fit TRBD2. V shed 0 bases and J 5 bases; nucleotides not matched to a gene: 8. Germline V gives CDR1 SGDLS, CDR2 YYNGEE. This CDR3 spans 18 amino acids. The CDR3 here is CASSVASSGRGRTGELFF. For the CDR3, the DNA is TGTGCCAGCAGCGTAGCATCTAGCGGGAGGGGTCGAACCGGGGAGCTGTTTTTT.

This clone was detected a few times. The chain joins TRBV2 to TRBJ2-7; D is ambiguous. The CDR3 loop spans 15 amino acids. Germline lookup yields CDR1 SNHLY and CDR2 FYNNEI. V was shortened by 2 bases and J by 4 bases, with 15 bases between the two germline ends. The CDR3 sequence is CASSEMKGRPYEQYF. DNA for the CDR3: TGTGCCAGCAGTGAAATGAAAGGCAGACCATACGAGCAGTACTTC.

The V and J genes are TRBV11-2 and TRBJ2-5; D unresolved. The J call may be wrong; the DNA end is better matched by TRBJ2-7. Germline CDR1 reads SGHAT; CDR2 reads FQNNGV. The CDR3 sequence is 15 residues long. CDR3: CASSFQGGISYEQYF. The CDR3 coding sequence is TGTGCCAGCAGCTTCCAAGGCGGAATCTCCTACGAGCAGTACTTC.

The chain recombines TRBV6-1 with TRBJ1-5, with 7 positions matching TRBD1. Germline CDR1 is MNHNS and CDR2 is SASEGT. After removal of 8 bases from V and 0 bases from J, the junction contained 4 bases not matched to a gene. CDR3 length equals 14 residues. CDR3 DNA: TGTGCCAGCCGGACAGGATATAGCAATCAGCCCCAGCATTTT. As protein: CASRTGYSNQPQHF.

This clone was seen a single time. This rearrangement joins TRBV2 to TRBJ2-7; D may be TRBD2 (5 bases). CDR1 SNHLY and CDR2 FYNNEI come from the germline V gene. V dropped 3 bases and J dropped 2 bases, with 14 bases sitting between them. The CDR3 spans 15 residues. In DNA form, the CDR3 reads TGTGCCAGCAGTGATTTAAGCGGTCGGGCCTACGAGCAGTACTTC. Protein sequence: CASSDLSGRAYEQYF.

This clone was observed once. The chain employs TRBV7-3 and TRBJ2-5; a weak D match, TRBD2 (7 bases). Germline CDR1 and CDR2: SGHTA and FQGTGA. Trimming removed 4 bases from V and 5 bases from J, with 17 bases in between. The CDR3 totals 15 residues. CDR3: CASSSRGAFEETQYF. The CDR3 DNA reads TGTGCCAGCAGCTCTCGGGGGGCGTTCGAGGAGACCCAGTACTTC.

This clone turned up a few times. This chain uses TRBV10-1 with TRBJ2-2; the match to TRBD2 covers 7 bases. Germline CDR1 and CDR2: WNHNN and SYGVQD (reference sequence). V shed 2 bases, J shed 8 bases, and the junction held 14 bases outside the gene matches. CDR3 length: 17 residues. For the CDR3, the DNA is TGCGCCAGCAGTGAGAGTGGGATAACTAGCGAGCTAGGGGAGCTGTTTTTT. This codes for CASSESGITSELGELFF.

This clone showed up just a few times. This rearrangement joins TRBV29-1 to TRBJ2-7; 11 bases align to TRBD1. This CDR3 is built from 14 residues. CDR1 SQVTM and CDR2 ANQGSEA come from the germline V gene. The V segment lost 4 bases and the J segment 3 bases; nucleotides outside the gene matches: 5. CDR3 in DNA: TGCAGCGTTGCATCCGGGACAGGGGGCTACGAGCAGTACTTC. Its protein is CSVASGTGGYEQYF.

The V call is TRBV6-5, the J call TRBJ1-4; possible D gene TRBD1, 5 bases. The CDR3 covers 14 residues. Trimming removed 7 bases from V and 5 bases from J, with 14 bases in between. CDR1 is MNHEY, CDR2 SVGAGI, per germline. The CDR3 nucleotides are TGTGCCAGCACCCGGGACGCCCGGAATGAAAAACTGTTTTTT. It translates to CASTRDARNEKLFF.

The rearrangement links TRBV27 to TRBJ1-1; no definite D call. Trimming cost V 6 bases and J 0 bases, with 8 bases left between them. CDR3 length: 13 residues. Germline V gene sequence: CDR1 MNHEY, CDR2 SMNVEV (reference sequence). For the CDR3, the DNA is TGTGCCAGCAGCTCTACTATGAACACTGAAGCTTTCTTT. Translating it yields CASSSTMNTEAFF.

This rearrangement joins TRBV7-9 to TRBJ2-5; D possibly matches TRBD1 or TRBD2 (6 bases each). The ends were cut back, 5 bases at V and 4 bases at J, with 17 bases in the middle. Germline CDR1 reads SEHNR; CDR2 reads FQNEAQ (reference sequence). This CDR3 is built from 15 residues. The CDR3 loop is CASSPPPGAGETQYF. CDR3 nucleotide sequence: TGTGCCAGCAGCCCTCCCCCGGGGGCGGGAGAGACCCAGTACTTC. Full variable domain (missing parts from reference TRBV7-9 and TRBJ2-5): DTGVSQNPRHKITKRGQNVTFRCDPISEHNRLYWYRQTLGQGPEFLTYFQNEAQLEKSRLLSDRFSAERPKGSFSTLEIQRTEQGDSAMYLCASSPPPGAGETQYFGPGTRLLVL.

The chain combines TRBV6-5 with TRBJ1-1; D remains unclear. The CDR3 covers 14 residues. Germline CDR1 is MNHEY and CDR2 is SVGAGI. V was shortened by 6 bases and J by 5 bases, with 16 bases between the two germline ends. CDR3 bases: TGTGCCAGCAGCCTCGACACGGGGATTACTGAAGCTTTCTTT. Amino acids: CASSLDTGITEAFF.

This clone was seen once. The V gene is TRBV27, the J gene TRBJ2-1; weak D call: TRBD2 (6 bases). V dropped 3 bases and J dropped 5 bases, with 11 bases sitting between them. The CDR3 totals 14 residues. The germline V gene has CDR1 MNHEY and CDR2 SMNVEV (reference sequence). CDR3 in amino acids: CASSFGGPNNEQFF. DNA of the CDR3: TGTGCCAGCAGTTTTGGAGGGCCAAACAATGAGCAGTTCTTC.

V and J are TRBV5-4 and TRBJ1-1; D is undetermined. Trimming cost V 0 bases and J 6 bases, with 15 bases left between them. Germline CDR1 reads SGHNT; CDR2 reads YYREEE (reference sequence). The CDR3 sequence is 15 residues long. The CDR3 spells CASSLGAGTAPEAFF. CDR3 bases: TGTGCCAGCAGCTTGGGGGCAGGAACGGCGCCTGAAGCTTTCTTT.

The V call is TRBV9, the J call TRBJ2-5, with D perhaps being TRBD1 or TRBD2 (6 bases each). The CDR3 covers 18 residues. With 4 bases removed from V and 1 base from J, the gap between germline ends came to 23 bases. Germline CDR1 reads SGDLS; CDR2 reads YYNGEE. CDR3 DNA sequence: TGTGCCAGCAGCTCCCCATGGGGGGACAACTCCCTCCAAGAGACCCAGTACTTC. Its translation is CASSSPWGDNSLQETQYF.